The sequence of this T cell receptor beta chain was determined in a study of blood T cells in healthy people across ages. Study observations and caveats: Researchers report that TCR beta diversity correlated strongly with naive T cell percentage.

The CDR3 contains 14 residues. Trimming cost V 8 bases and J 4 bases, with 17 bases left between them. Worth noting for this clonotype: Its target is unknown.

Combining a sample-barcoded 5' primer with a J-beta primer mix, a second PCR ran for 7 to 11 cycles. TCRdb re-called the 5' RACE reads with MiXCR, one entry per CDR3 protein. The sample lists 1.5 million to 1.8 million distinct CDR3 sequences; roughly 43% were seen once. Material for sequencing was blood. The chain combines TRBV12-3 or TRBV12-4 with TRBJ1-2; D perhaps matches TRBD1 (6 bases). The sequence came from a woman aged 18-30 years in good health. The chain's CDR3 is CASASPTGSYGYTF. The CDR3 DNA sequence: TGTGCCAGCGCTTCGCCAACAGGGAGCTATGGCTACACCTTC.